Included here is one T cell receptor beta chain sequence, with context. Original analysis: Nucleated cell counts were estimated from reference gene primer amplification. Repertoires were generated with immunoSEQ multiplex PCR, while TCRdb's copy carries only in-frame clones and drops some. The D gene and trimming were derived from the DNA, and the V and J assignments and clone size from that table. The sample has 100,000 or so clones, around four fifths seen once. The data belong to a study of blood T cell repertoires in COVID-19. Study overall: Whether acute or convalescent, the COVID-19 samples came from the United States, Italy and Spain. T cells, B-cell-depleted T cells, or PBMCs supplied cDNA or gDNA.

This CDR3 is built from 16 residues. In germline, CDR1 is LGHNA, CDR2 YSLEER. Trimming at V came to 0 bases and at J to 5 bases, leaving 5 bases not matched to a gene. This chain uses TRBV4-3 with TRBJ2-1, with TRBD2 identical over 9 bases. The sequencing input was peripheral blood. The receptor's source is a man aged 65-85 years with active or convalescent COVID-19. The CDR3 bases are TGCGCCAGCAGCCAAGATAGGCCTAGCGGGAACAATGAGCAGTTCTTC. Its protein is CASSQDRPSGNNEQFF.